This entry describes one T cell receptor beta chain. Its antigen remains unknown. Trimming pared 4 bases from V and 3 bases from J, leaving 3 bases between. The CDR3 sequence is 10 residues long. The germline V gene has CDR1 DFQATT and CDR2 SNEGSKA (reference sequence). The data were taken from a study of OX40 agonist ivuxolimab in advanced cancers. Sequencing was performed with immunoSEQ multiplex PCR; in TCRdb, only in-frame clones are kept and a portion is missing. The repertoire has 65,000 or so clones, around four fifths of them found once; the top ten carry approximately 2.2%. General study points: Dose levels from 0.1 to 3.0 mg/kg saw CD4+ and CD8+ blood T cells expand clonally by week 6. CD4+ T cells averaged fewer expanded clones than CD8+ T cells.

The chain couples TRBV20-1 to TRBJ2-5; unclear D gene. The clonotype comes from an adult with an advanced solid tumor such as melanoma, head and neck, liver or kidney cancer. The specimen comprised CD4+ or CD8+ T cells sorted from blood, sampled in a trial of the OX40 agonist ivuxolimab. This chain's CDR3 is CSAMEETQYF. CDR3 bases: TGCAGTGCTATGGAAGAGACCCAGTACTTC.